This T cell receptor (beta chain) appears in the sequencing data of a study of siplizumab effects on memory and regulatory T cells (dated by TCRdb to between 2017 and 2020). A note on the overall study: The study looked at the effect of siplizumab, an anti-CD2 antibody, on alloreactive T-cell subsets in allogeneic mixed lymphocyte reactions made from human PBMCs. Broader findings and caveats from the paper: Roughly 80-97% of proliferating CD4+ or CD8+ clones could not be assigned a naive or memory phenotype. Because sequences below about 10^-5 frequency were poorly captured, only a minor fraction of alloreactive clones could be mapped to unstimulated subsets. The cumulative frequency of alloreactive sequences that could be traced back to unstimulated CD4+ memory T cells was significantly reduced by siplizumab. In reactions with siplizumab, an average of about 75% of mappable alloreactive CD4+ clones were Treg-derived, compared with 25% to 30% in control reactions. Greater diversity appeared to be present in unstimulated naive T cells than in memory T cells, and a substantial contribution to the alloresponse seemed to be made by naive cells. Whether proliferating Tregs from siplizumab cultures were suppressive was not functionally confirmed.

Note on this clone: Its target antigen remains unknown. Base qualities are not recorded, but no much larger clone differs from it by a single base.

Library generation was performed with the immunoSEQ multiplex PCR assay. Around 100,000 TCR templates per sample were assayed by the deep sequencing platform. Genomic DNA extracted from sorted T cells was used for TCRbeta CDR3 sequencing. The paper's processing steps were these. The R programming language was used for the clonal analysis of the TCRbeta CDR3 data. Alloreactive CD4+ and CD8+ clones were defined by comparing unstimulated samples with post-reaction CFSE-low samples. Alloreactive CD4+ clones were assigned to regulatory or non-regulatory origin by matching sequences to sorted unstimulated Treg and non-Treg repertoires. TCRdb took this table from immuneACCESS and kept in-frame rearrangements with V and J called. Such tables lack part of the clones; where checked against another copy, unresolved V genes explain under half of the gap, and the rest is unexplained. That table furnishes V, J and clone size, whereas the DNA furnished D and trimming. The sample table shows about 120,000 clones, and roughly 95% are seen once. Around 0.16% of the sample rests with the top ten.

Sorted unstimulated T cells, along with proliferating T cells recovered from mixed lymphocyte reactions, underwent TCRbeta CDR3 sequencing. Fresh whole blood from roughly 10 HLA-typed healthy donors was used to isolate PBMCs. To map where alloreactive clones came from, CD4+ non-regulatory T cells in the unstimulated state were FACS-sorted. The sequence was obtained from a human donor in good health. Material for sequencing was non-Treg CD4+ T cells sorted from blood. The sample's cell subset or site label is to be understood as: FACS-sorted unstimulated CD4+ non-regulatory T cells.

The CDR3 sequence is CASSETGTLNTEAFF. The DNA sequence follows: TGTGCCAGCAGTGAGACCGGGACTTTGAACACTGAAGCTTTCTTT. The sequence links TRBV6-1 to TRBJ1-1; perhaps TRBD1 is the D gene, with 5 bases matching. The germline V gene sets CDR1 to MNHNS and CDR2 to SASEGT. The V and J ends are trimmed by 3 bases and 0 bases, leaving 11 bases between them. Including cysteine and phenylalanine, the CDR3 has 15 amino acids. Only CDR3 DNA remains: 45 bases, in frame from the first base.